This T cell receptor (beta chain) originates from a study of Ad26.COV2.S vaccination and SARS-CoV-2 variants (dated by TCRdb to the early 2020s). Study-wide context: Donors in the vaccine arm were drawn from COV1001, a phase I-IIa trial of Ad26.COV2.S in healthy adults that was multicentre, randomized, double-blind and placebo-controlled. Ad26.COV2.S was administered intramuscularly at 5 x 10^10 or 1 x 10^11 viral particles, either as a single shot or as two shots given 56 days apart. Sequencing of the TCRbeta repertoire served to evaluate the specificity and breadth of SARS-CoV-2-reactive T cell receptors following Ad26.COV2.S vaccination. A total of around 32 samples were included in the TCR-sequenced set, comprising 19 Ad26.COV2.S vaccine recipients, 5 placebo recipients and 8 SARS-CoV-2 convalescent individuals. Trial participants were randomized into five groups of five, in which low-dose or high-dose Ad26.COV2.S was given once or twice, or placebo was given on both occasions. Investigators did not know the trial group allocation while performing experiments and assessing outcomes.

In the paper's terms, the treatment or condition label means: roughly 20 received Ad26.COV2.S at low or high dose, single or two shots; about five received placebo; per-sample allocation not given. Repertoires of vaccine and placebo recipients were sequenced from samples taken on day 63 after the first injection. Between 29 July and 7 August 2020, Cohort 1b enrolled about two dozen adults aged 18-55 years at one site in Boston, USA. As a vaccine, Ad26.COV2.S was a replication-incompetent adenovirus type 26 vector that expressed a prefusion-stabilized SARS-CoV-2 spike protein derived from the original Wuhan strain. From a lookup of the germline V gene, CDR1 and CDR2 are SNHLY and FYNNEI. V is pared back by 6 bases and J by 0 bases, with 10 bases lying between the germline termini. From its cysteine to its phenylalanine, the CDR3 spans 14 amino acids. The DNA shown is the 42-base CDR3, in frame from base 1.

The immunoSEQ Assay was used to sequence TCRbeta CDR3 regions. After extraction, genomic DNA underwent amplification by bias-controlled multiplex PCR, followed by high-throughput sequencing. Per the source publication's procedure: To quantify the absolute abundance of each unique TCRbeta CDR3 region, sequences were collapsed and filtered. T cell fraction was estimated by normalizing TCRbeta template counts to usable DNA, with usable DNA measured through amplification of reference genes found in all nucleated cells. Repertoire TCRs were annotated as SARS-CoV-2-specific by exact matching of V gene, CDR3 amino acid sequence and J gene to a known reactive TCR set. The reference SARS-CoV-2 TCR set came from MIRA and was filtered for enrichment in COVID-19-positive ImmuneCODE repertoires, removing public or cross-reactive TCRs. Drawing on the MIRA antigens, annotated TCRs were analysed further at the level of specific ORF or position within ORF. Depth was the summed frequency of annotated unique rearrangements, while breadth was defined as annotated unique rearrangements over total unique productive rearrangements. Two-sided Wilcoxon rank-sum tests were used to compare TCR breadth between groups. Entries here come from immuneACCESS through TCRdb and include only in-frame sequences with V and J called. Some clones fail to appear in such tables; in the studies checked, an unresolved V gene covers under half of the shortfall, and the cause of the remainder is unknown. V, J and clone size are those of that table, while D and trimming were read from the DNA. The sample table shows about 320,000 clones, and 85% to 90% are seen once. About 5% of the sample is held by the ten biggest clonotypes.

Study-wide conclusions, independent of this receptor: Substantial breadth of spike-specific CD8+ and CD4+ T cell responses was reported after vaccination. Spike-specific TCR breadth was higher in Ad26.COV2.S recipients than in placebo recipients (P = 0.0014). The study was not powered to compare responses between vaccine doses or regimens. Vaccine and placebo recipients had comparable non-spike TCR breadth, which fits with the vaccine containing only spike. The authors noted that the TCR breadth and depth analyses may have underestimated total T cell responses.

As for this clone: Its antigen remains unidentified. No base quality values were provided; no much bigger clone lies one nucleotide off.

Sequencing used peripheral blood, obtained in a trial of Ad26.COV2.S vaccine versus placebo. The receptor's source is a person aged 18-60 years who received the Ad26.COV2.S COVID-19 vaccine or a placebo. The V gene is TRBV2 and the J gene is TRBJ2-3; no D gene can be assigned with confidence. The CDR3 corresponds to CASRYSSSTDTQYF. The DNA is TGTGCCAGCAGGTACTCATCTAGCACAGATACGCAGTATTTT.